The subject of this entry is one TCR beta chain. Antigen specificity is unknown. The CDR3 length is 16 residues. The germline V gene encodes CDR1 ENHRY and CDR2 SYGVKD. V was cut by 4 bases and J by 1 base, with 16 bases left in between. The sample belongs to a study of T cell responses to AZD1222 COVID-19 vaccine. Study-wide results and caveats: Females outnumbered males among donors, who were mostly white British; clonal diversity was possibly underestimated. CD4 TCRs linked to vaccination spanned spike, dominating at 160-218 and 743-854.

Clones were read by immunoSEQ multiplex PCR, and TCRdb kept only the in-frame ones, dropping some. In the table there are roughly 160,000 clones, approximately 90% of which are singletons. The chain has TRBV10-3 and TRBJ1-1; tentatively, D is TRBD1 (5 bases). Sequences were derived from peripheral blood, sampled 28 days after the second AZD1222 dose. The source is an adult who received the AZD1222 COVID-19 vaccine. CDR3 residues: CAISGARLRGNTEAFF. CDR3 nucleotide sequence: TGTGCCATCAGTGGGGCCCGTCTAAGGGGGAACACTGAAGCTTTCTTT.